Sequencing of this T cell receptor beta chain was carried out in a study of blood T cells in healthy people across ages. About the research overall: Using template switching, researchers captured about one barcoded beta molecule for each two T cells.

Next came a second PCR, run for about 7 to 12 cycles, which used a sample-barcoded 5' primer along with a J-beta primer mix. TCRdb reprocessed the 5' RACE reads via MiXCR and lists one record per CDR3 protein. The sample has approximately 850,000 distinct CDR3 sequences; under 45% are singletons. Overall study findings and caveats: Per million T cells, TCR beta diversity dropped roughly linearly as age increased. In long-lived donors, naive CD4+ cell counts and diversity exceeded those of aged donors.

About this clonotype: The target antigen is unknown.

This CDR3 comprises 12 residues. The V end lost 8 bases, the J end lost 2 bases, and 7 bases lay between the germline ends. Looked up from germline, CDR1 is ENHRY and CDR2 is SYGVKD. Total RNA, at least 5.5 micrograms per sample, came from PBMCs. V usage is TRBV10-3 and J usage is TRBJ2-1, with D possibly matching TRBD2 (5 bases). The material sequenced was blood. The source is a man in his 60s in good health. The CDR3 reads CAIGEPYNEQFF. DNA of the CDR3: TGTGCCATCGGGGAGCCCTACAATGAGCAGTTCTTC.